Here is one TCR beta chain with its context. What it binds is not known. The data were taken from a study of T cell repertoires in cytomegalovirus infection. The wider study: HLA-B-restricted CMV epitopes that are well studied were used alongside recently identified HLA-C-restricted ones. Both a matching HLA type and CMV infection were indicated by public TCR beta signatures. General study points: CMV-specific TCR beta clonotypes restricted by HLA-C dominated the ex vivo response. The study identified carriers of CMV plus the relevant HLA from cumulative public TCR beta family frequency.

V was pared by 3 bases and J by 1 base, with 21 bases between. This CDR3 has 18 residues. CDR1 is MNHEY, CDR2 SVGEGT, per germline. TCRdb redid the calling of the reads with MiXCR, one entry per CDR3 protein. The top ten hold roughly 15% of the sample, which has just under 500,000 distinct CDR3 sequences, about 33% seen once. This TCR was recovered from a human donor in good health (CMV status not recorded). Some clones in this sample may be carry-over from other donors' samples. Sequences were derived from cultured PBMCs, sampled from culture after CMV antigen stimulation. The chain recombines TRBV6-2 or TRBV6-3 with TRBJ1-1, with D possibly matching TRBD1 (5 bases). CDR3 DNA: TGTGCCAGCAGTTATGAAGTCGCCAGGGCAACGAAGAACACTGAAGCTTTCTTT. Encoded protein: CASSYEVARATKNTEAFF.